This T cell receptor beta chain was captured by sequencing in a study of cytomegalovirus exposure and HLA in healthy donors. Study conclusions and caveats: The authors excluded some V segments, including TRBV6-2 and TRBV6-3, as indistinguishable. A later analysis showed HLA-associated TCR beta chains outstripping equally common others in clonal expansion.

Germline CDR1 and CDR2: SGHKS and YYEKEE (reference sequence). V was pared by 3 bases and J by 4 bases, with 10 bases between. CDR3 length: 13 residues. Points on this clone: Its antigen is not identified.

Primers for the PCR totalled 60 Vbeta and 13 Jbeta. Produced via immunoSEQ multiplex PCR; TCRdb's table is partial and in-frame only. The table has more than 70,000 clones, just over 75% seen once. V and J are TRBV5-5 and TRBJ1-2; D not resolved. Input material: PBMCs. This sequence originates from a man between 50 and 59 years old in good health and CMV-seropositive. Here the CDR3 reads CASSSGGSYGYTF. CDR3 DNA: TGTGCCAGCAGCTCGGGAGGGAGCTATGGCTACACCTTC.